Shown below are 23 T cell receptor beta chains from a single sample sequenced in a study of cytomegalovirus exposure and HLA in healthy donors (dated by TCRdb to the late 2010s). The library came from the immunoSEQ multiplex PCR assay. A mixture of 60 forward primers for TCR Vbeta segments and 13 reverse primers for TCR Jbeta segments was used in the multiplex PCR. Sourced from immuneACCESS, this table was stored by TCRdb with only in-frame sequences that have V and J called. A share of the clones is absent; for the studies checked, an unresolved V gene accounts for under half, and the remainder has no known explanation. The sample table lists approximately 180,000 clones, about 90% of them with a count of one. About 0.21% of the sample is held by the ten biggest clonotypes. Source material: PBMCs. These receptors were taken from a girl under three years old in good health and CMV-seronegative.

The chain recombines TRBV5-8 with TRBJ1-5; a possible D gene is TRBD1 (5 bases). There are 16 residues in the CDR3. With 3 bases removed from V and 6 bases from J, the gap between germline ends came to 19 bases. Per the germline V gene, CDR1 is SGHTS and CDR2 is YDEGEE. The CDR3 sequence is CASSSAVKGLFQPQHF. CDR3 nucleotide sequence: TGTGCCAGCAGCTCCGCAGTCAAGGGACTTTTTCAGCCCCAGCATTTT.

The rearrangement links TRBV19 to TRBJ2-2; 8 bases fit TRBD1. V was clipped by 9 bases and J by 4 bases; unmatched bases: 4. CDR1 and CDR2 (germline): LNHDA, SQIVND (reference sequence). This CDR3 region has 13 residues. The CDR3 nucleotides read TGTGCCAGCAGACAGGGGCCCACCGGGGAGCTGTTTTTT. It yields the protein CASRQGPTGELFF. Full variable domain (rest looked up from reference TRBV19 and TRBJ2-2): DGGITQSPKYLFRKEGQNVTLSCEQNLNHDAMYWYRQDPGQGLRLIYYSQIVNDFQKGDIAEGYSVSREKKESFPLTVTSAQKNPTAFYLCASRQGPTGELFFGEGSRLTVL.

The V call is TRBV11-3, the J call TRBJ2-2, with 12 bases lining up with TRBD2. This CDR3 spans 16 amino acids. Germline loops: CDR1 SGHNT, CDR2 YENEEA. The V segment lost 5 bases and the J segment 4 bases; nucleotides outside the gene matches: 5. The CDR3 loop is CASSPTSGGITGELFF. The CDR3 DNA reads TGTGCCAGCAGCCCCACTAGCGGGGGGATCACCGGGGAGCTGTTTTTT.

J is TRBJ2-7 and V is TRBV5-1; 9 bases agree with TRBD1. Germline loops: CDR1 SGHRS, CDR2 YFSETQ. This CDR3 spans 13 amino acids. Germline trimming cut 0 bases from V and 6 bases from J; bases unmatched to any gene: 1. CDR3 amino acids: CASSLEDRGEQYF. The CDR3 DNA follows: TGCGCCAGCAGCTTGGAGGACAGGGGCGAGCAGTACTTC.

The chain's CDR3 is CASSFPGYREQYF. CDR3 DNA sequence: TGTGCCAGCAGTTTCCCGGGTTATCGCGAGCAGTACTTC. This chain joins TRBV27 and TRBJ2-7, with no clear D. Germline loops: CDR1 MNHEY, CDR2 SMNVEV (reference sequence). The CDR3 consists of 13 residues. Trimming took off 3 bases at V and 6 bases at J, with 12 bases between the two ends.

The chain couples TRBV19 to TRBJ2-7; 7 bases agree with TRBD1. Unmatched junction bases numbered 8, after V lost 3 bases and J lost 6 bases. The germline V gene encodes CDR1 LNHDA and CDR2 SQIVND (reference sequence). This CDR3 contains 14 residues. For the CDR3, the DNA is TGTGCCAGTAGTATCGTGGACAGGTCGTCCGAGCAGTACTTC. Translated: CASSIVDRSSEQYF.

The chain couples TRBV12-2 to TRBJ1-1; the table's TRBD1 call for D was not verified on the DNA. TRBV12-2 is a pseudogene segment. The CDR3 is 18 amino acids. The CDR3 loop is CASRLGRRTGGMNTEAFF. The CDR3 DNA reads as TGTGCAAGTCGCTTAGGGAGGAGGACAGGAGGGATGAACACTGAAGCTTTCTTT.

This clone was observed a handful of times. V gene TRBV11-2 combines with J gene TRBJ2-5, with D maybe TRBD1 (6 bases). V shed 1 base and J shed 11 bases, with 17 bases lying between them. The CDR3 contains 14 residues. Germline CDR1 reads SGHAT; CDR2 reads FQNNGV. In nucleotides, the CDR3 is TGTGCCAGCAGCTTAGGGGGCCCTGAGAGGGGGCAGTACTTC. Its translation is CASSLGGPERGQYF.

This clone was observed once. The chain links TRBV29-1 to TRBJ2-2, with D unresolved. Germline CDR1 reads SQVTM; CDR2 reads ANQGSEA. V lost 4 bases and J lost 1, with 10 bases in between. CDR3 length: 14 residues. The CDR3 DNA is TGCAGCGTTGGTCGAGGCGAGAACACCGGGGAGCTGTTTTTT. It encodes CSVGRGENTGELFF.

The rearrangement joins TRBV7-2 to TRBJ2-2, with D maybe TRBD2 (5 bases). The CDR3 runs 14 residues. The germline V gene encodes CDR1 SGHTA and CDR2 FQGNSA. Trimming pared 2 bases from V and 6 bases from J, leaving 10 bases between. The CDR3 spells CASSLTSGAGELFF. Written as DNA, the CDR3 is TGTGCCAGCAGCTTAACTTCCGGGGCCGGGGAGCTGTTTTTT.

The V call is TRBV10-3, the J call TRBJ2-5; 14 bases fit TRBD2. Germline V gene sequence: CDR1 ENHRY, CDR2 SYGVKD. J gave up 4 bases and V 4 bases, and 2 bases lay outside the gene matches. The CDR3 is made up of 15 amino acids. CDR3 bases: TGTGCCATCAGTGCGGGACTAGCGGGAGTAGAGACCCAGTACTTC. Translating it yields CAISAGLAGVETQYF.

V and J are TRBV23-1 and TRBJ2-1; tentative D call: TRBD1 (6 bases). TRBV23-1 is reported as an ORF; its role is uncertain. Trimming cost V 2 bases and J 10 bases, with 12 bases left between them. The CDR3 is 13 amino acids. DNA of the CDR3: TGCGCCAGCAGTCAAGGACAGTCGCAGGAGCAGTTCTTC. Translated: CASSQGQSQEQFF.

This sequence joins TRBV15 and TRBJ2-7, with 8 bases aligning to TRBD2. After removal of 0 bases from V and 5 bases from J, the junction contained 9 bases not matched to a gene. The CDR3 has 16 residues. Germline V CDR1 and CDR2: LNHNV, YYDKDF (reference sequence). In DNA form, the CDR3 reads TGTGCCACCAGCAGAGATCCAGGACTAGCAAGCGACGAGCAGTACTTC. Translating gives CATSRDPGLASDEQYF.

The chain uses TRBV5-1 and TRBJ2-5; no definite D call. Between the trimmed V and J ends, which lost 1 base and 5 bases, there was a span of 9 bases. This CDR3 has 13 amino acids. Germline loops: CDR1 SGHRS, CDR2 YFSETQ. Written as DNA, the CDR3 is TGCGCCAGCAGCTTGAACGACGGGGAGACCCAGTACTTC. This gives the protein CASSLNDGETQYF.

This chain uses TRBV19 with TRBJ1-6, with 7 bases identical to TRBD1. Germline CDR1 is LNHDA and CDR2 is SQIVND (reference sequence). The CDR3 consists of 15 residues. V shed 7 bases, J shed 3 bases, and the junction held 6 bases outside the gene matches. CDR3 sequence reads: CASTSDRSYNSPLHF. DNA for the CDR3: TGTGCCAGTACCTCGGACAGGAGCTATAATTCACCCCTCCACTTT.

This clone turned up a few times. It is unclear where the CDR3 begins or ends on the DNA, so no DNA is shown, and the CDR3 is as TCRdb lists it. The genes are TRBV19 and TRBJ1-1. The length of the CDR3 is 12 amino acids, counting both ends. Germline values: CDR1 LNHDA, CDR2 SQIVND (reference sequence). CDR3 region: CASTSGFTEAFF.

This chain joins TRBV11-3 and TRBJ1-2, with D possibly TRBD1 on 6 matching bases. The CDR3 loop spans 15 amino acids. The V end was cut by 0 bases, the J end by 5 bases, with 13 bases between. Germline CDR1 is SGHNT and CDR2 is YENEEA. CDR3 region: CASSLDRGGRYGYTF. The DNA of the CDR3 is TGTGCCAGCAGCTTAGATCGCGGGGGGCGATATGGCTACACCTTC.

The chain combines TRBV19 with TRBJ1-2; D gene ambiguous. The V end lost 3 bases, the J end lost 3 bases, and 5 bases lay between the germline ends. Germline lookup yields CDR1 LNHDA and CDR2 SQIVND (reference sequence). The CDR3 spans 12 residues. The CDR3 coding sequence is TGTGCCAGTAGTATGCAGTACTATGGCTACACCTTC. It translates to CASSMQYYGYTF.

This chain uses TRBV6-7 with TRBJ1-4, with 10 bases fitting TRBD1. TRBV6-7 is assigned to the ORF class and has an uncertain function. V lost 2 bases and J lost 6; bases outside the gene matches: 9. The CDR3 has 17 residues. The CDR3 DNA reads TGTGCCAGCAGTTACGGGGGACAGGGGAGAAGGGATGAAAAACTGTTTTTT. Its translation: CASSYGGQGRRDEKLFF.

V usage is TRBV30 and J usage is TRBJ2-1; 10 nucleotides agree with TRBD2. J was trimmed by 6 bases and V by 2 bases; bases with no gene match: 4. Germline V lookup: CDR1 GTSNPN, CDR2 SVGIG (reference sequence). This CDR3 region has 14 residues. CDR3 loop: CAWSRASGGNEQFF. CDR3 DNA sequence: TGTGCCTGGAGTCGGGCTAGCGGGGGCAATGAGCAGTTCTTC.

The chain couples TRBV7-2 to TRBJ2-1; 7 bases line up with TRBD2. The junction had 6 bases not matched to a gene; V was cut back by 1 base and J by 6 bases. In germline, CDR1 is SGHTA, CDR2 FQGNSA. CDR3 length: 15 amino acids. The chain's CDR3 is CASSLVWGGVNEQFF. Written as DNA, the CDR3 is TGTGCCAGCAGCTTAGTGTGGGGGGGGGTCAATGAGCAGTTCTTC.

This clone was seen a single time. The rearrangement joins TRBV5-4 to TRBJ2-2; 8 bases fit TRBD2. With 7 bases clipped from V and 4 bases from J, the junction kept 6 bases outside the gene matches. Per the germline V gene, CDR1 is SGHNT and CDR2 is YYREEE (reference sequence). The CDR3 has 14 residues. CDR3 coding DNA: TGTGCCAGCTCGGGGGGGCGAGGCACCGGGGAGCTGTTTTTT. Protein product: CASSGGRGTGELFF. Based on the CDR3 plus reference TRBV5-4 and TRBJ2-2, the full variable domain is ETGVTQSPTHLIKTRGQQVTLRCSSQSGHNTVSWYQQALGQGPQFIFQYYREEENGRGNFPPRFSGLQFPNYSSELNVNALELDDSALYLCASSGGRGTGELFFGEGSRLTVL.

The chain joins TRBV4-1 to TRBJ1-4; TRBD1 might be the D (6 bases). The CDR3 contains 15 residues. Per germline, CDR1 MGHRA and CDR2 YSYEKL. V was shortened by 0 bases and J by 7 bases, with 12 bases between the two germline ends. As DNA, the CDR3 is TGCGCCAGCAGCCAAGAACGGTACAGGGCTGAAAAACTGTTTTTT. This sequence encodes CASSQERYRAEKLFF.